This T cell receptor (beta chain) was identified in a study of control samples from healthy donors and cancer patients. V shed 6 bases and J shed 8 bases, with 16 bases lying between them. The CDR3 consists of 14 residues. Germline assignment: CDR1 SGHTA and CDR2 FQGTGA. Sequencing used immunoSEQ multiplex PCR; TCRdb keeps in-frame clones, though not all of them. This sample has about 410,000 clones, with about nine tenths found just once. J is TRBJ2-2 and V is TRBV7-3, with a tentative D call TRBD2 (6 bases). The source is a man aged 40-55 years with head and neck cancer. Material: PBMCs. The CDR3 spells CASSYGTGVGELFF. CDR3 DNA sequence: TGTGCCAGCAGTTATGGGACGGGAGTGGGGGAGCTGTTTTTT.